The clone carrying this T cell receptor (beta chain) showed up just a few times. From germline, CDR1 is MNHEY and CDR2 SVGAGI. V lost 4 bases to trimming and J lost 13 bases, with 28 bases between them. The CDR3 has 16 residues. The sample originates from a study of T-cell reconstitution after alpha-beta-depleted transplantation in children. As it was prepared, the TCRbeta library received unique molecular identifiers. TCRdb itself ran the PCR reads through MiXCR, one entry per CDR3 protein. The sample shows about 500,000 distinct CDR3 sequences, roughly 33% of them seen only once. The material sequenced was PBMCs from the stem cell graft donor, taken from the stem cell graft. J is TRBJ1-1 and V is TRBV6-5; D unresolved. This receptor was taken from a human donor who donated a stem cell graft to a child with aplastic anemia. The DNA of the CDR3 is TGTGCCAGCAGTTCCCGACCGAGAGTCGGCTACTACGTTGATTTCTTT. It specifies CASSSRPRVGYYVDFF.